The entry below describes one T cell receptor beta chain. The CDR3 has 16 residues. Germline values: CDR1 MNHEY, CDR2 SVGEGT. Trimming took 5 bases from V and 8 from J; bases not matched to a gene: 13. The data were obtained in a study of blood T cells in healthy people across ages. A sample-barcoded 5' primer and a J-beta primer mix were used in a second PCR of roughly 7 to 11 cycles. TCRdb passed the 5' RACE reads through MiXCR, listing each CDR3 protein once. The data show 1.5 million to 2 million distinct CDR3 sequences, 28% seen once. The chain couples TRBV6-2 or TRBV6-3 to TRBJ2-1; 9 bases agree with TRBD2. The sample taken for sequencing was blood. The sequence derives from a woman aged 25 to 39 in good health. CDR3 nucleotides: TGTGCCAGCAGTGCCAGCGGGAGGACTTTATTCGATGAGCAGTTCTTC. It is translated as CASSASGRTLFDEQFF.